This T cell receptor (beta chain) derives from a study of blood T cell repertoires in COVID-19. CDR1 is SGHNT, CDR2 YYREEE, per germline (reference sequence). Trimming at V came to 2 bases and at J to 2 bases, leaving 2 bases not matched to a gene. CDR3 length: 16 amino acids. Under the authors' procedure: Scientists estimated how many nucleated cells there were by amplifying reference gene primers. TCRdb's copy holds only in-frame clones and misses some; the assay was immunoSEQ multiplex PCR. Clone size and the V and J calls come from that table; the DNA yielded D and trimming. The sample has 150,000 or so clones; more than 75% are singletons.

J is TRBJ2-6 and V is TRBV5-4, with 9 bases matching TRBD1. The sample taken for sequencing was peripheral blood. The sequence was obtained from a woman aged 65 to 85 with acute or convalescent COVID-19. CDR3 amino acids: CASSLQGAAGANVLTF. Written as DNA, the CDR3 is TGTGCCAGCAGCTTACAGGGGGCGGCTGGGGCCAACGTCCTGACTTTC. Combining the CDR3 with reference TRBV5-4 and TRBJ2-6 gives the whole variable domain ETGVTQSPTHLIKTRGQQVTLRCSSQSGHNTVSWYQQALGQGPQFIFQYYREEENGRGNFPPRFSGLQFPNYSSELNVNALELDDSALYLCASSLQGAAGANVLTFGAGSRLTVL.